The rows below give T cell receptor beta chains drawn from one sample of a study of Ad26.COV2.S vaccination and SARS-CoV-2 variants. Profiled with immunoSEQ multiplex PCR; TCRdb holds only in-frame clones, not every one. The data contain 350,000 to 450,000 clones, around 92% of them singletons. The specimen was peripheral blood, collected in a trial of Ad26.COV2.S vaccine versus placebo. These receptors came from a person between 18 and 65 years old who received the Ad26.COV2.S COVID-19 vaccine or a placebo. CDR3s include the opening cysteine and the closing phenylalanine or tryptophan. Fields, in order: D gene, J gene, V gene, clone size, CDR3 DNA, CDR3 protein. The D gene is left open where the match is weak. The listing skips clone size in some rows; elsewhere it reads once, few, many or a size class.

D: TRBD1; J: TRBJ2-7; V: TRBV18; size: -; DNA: TGTGCCAGCTCACCAATGACAGGGCGGTACGAGCAGTACTTC; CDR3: CASSPMTGRYEQYF
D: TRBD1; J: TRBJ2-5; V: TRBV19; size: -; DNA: TGTGCCAGTAGTACCTATGCAGGGGGCTCGGAGACCCAGTACTTC; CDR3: CASSTYAGGSETQYF
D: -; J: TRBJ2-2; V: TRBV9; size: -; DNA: TGTGCCAGCAGCGTCGACAGTACCGGGGAGCTGTTTTTT; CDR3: CASSVDSTGELFF
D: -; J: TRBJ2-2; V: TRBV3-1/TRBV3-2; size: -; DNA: TGTGCCAGCAGCCAAGGTTGGGGGGCAAACGGGGAGCTGTTTTTT; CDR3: CASSQGWGANGELFF
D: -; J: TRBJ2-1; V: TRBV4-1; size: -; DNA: TGCGCCAGCAGCTTGGGCAATGAGCAGTTCTTC; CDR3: CASSLGNEQFF
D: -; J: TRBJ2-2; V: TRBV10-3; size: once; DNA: TGTGCCATCAGTGGATTCAAAAGCGAGAACACCGGGGAGCTGTTTTTT; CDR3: CAISGFKSENTGELFF
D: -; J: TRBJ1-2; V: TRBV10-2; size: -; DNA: TGCGCCAGCAGGCCCGTGGGATTATATGGCTACACCTTC; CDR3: CASRPVGLYGYTF
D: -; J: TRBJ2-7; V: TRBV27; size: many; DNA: TGTGCCAGCAGTCCCGACAGGCCCGCAAATCTCTACGAGCAGTACTTC; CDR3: CASSPDRPANLYEQYF
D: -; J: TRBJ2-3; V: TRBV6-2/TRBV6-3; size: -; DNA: TGTGCCAGCAGTTACTCGATGTTCGGTAAGAGGGACACAGATACGCAGTATTTT; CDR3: CASSYSMFGKRDTDTQYF
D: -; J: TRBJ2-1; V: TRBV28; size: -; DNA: TGTGCCAGCAGTTTATCCACAAGGGAGCAGTTCTTC; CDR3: CASSLSTREQFF
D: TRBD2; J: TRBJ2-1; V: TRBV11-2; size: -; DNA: TGTGCCAGCAGCTCCCTCGGGCGGGGGAGTTCCTACAATGAGCAGTTCTTC; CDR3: CASSSLGRGSSYNEQFF
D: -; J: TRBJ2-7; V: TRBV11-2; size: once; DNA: TGTGCCAGCAGCTTAGTGGGTACGTCCTACGAGCAGTACTTC; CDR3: CASSLVGTSYEQYF
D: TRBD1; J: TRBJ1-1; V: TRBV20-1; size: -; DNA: TGCAGTGCTAGTGCAGGGGGAGAGGCTGAAGCTTTCTTT; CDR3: CSASAGGEAEAFF
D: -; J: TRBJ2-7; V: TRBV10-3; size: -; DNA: TGTGCCATCAGTGAGTCGACGGACACCTACTCCTACGAGCAGTACTTC; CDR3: CAISESTDTYSYEQYF
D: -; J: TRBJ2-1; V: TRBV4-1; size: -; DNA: TGCGCCAGCAGCCATGTAGGGACTGAGCAGTTCTTC; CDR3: CASSHVGTEQFF
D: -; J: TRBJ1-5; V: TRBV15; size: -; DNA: TGTGCCACCAGCAGCCTACGTTATACAGGGTCGAATCAGCCCCAGCATTTT; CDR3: CATSSLRYTGSNQPQHF
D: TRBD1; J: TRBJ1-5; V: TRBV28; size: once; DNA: TGTGCCAGCAGACCCTTCGACAGGGCGAGCAATCAGCCCCAGCATTTT; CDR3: CASRPFDRASNQPQHF
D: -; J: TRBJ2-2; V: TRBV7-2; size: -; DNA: TGTGCCAGCAGTTACAGGAATACCGGGGAGCTGTTTTTT; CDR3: CASSYRNTGELFF
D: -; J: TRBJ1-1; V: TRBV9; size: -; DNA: TGTGCCAGCAGCGTGACACCTGGCACTGAAGCTTTCTTT; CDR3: CASSVTPGTEAFF
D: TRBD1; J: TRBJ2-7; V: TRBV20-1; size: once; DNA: TGCAGTGCTAGTAGGGACAGGGACGGCTACGAGCAGTACTTC; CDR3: CSASRDRDGYEQYF